This T cell receptor beta chain was sequenced during a study of CD8 T cells in Susac syndrome. It was with random hexamers that about 0.45 to 1 ug RNA was reverse transcribed. TCR beta CDR3 was amplified by immunoSEQ covering 54 Vbeta and 13 Jbeta. TCRdb reprocessed the immunoSEQ multiplex PCR reads with MiXCR, giving one entry per CDR3 protein. The table records about 300,000 distinct CDR3 sequences, around 91% of them present only once. Negative magnetic isolation gave CD8+ and CD4+ cells; FACS enriched CD8+ TEMRA. As concerns this clonotype: Antigen unknown.

Study-level findings and limits: As the study acknowledged, the number of individuals who were part of its TCR sequencing and HLA analysis was relatively small.

V was clipped by 0 bases and J by 8 bases, with 19 bases between them. The CDR3 runs 15 residues. In germline, CDR1 is DFQATT, CDR2 SNEGSKA (reference sequence). This receptor was obtained from a human donor with multiple sclerosis. The sample taken for sequencing was CD8+ T cells from PBMCs. J is TRBJ1-2 and V is TRBV20-1; D uncertain. CDR3 protein: CSAREAKAPLWGYTF. CDR3 bases: TGCAGTGCTAGAGAAGCTAAGGCCCCACTATGGGGCTACACCTTC.